The 4 T cell receptor beta chains below come from one sample, sequenced in a study of human T cells and chemical hapten exposure. MiXCR was run by TCRdb on the RACE reads, yielding one entry per CDR3 protein. Here the sample spans around 180,000 distinct CDR3 sequences, around 30% being singletons. Time point reported: pre-sensitization, week 0. The treatment is: therapeutic diphenylcyclopropenone sensitization with weekly scalp DPC. This specimen was whole blood, taken in connection with sensitization to the hapten diphenylcyclopropenone (DPC). The source is a woman between 25 and 40 years old with alopecia areata. Some clones in this sample may be carry-over from other donors' samples.

V usage is TRBV29-1 and J usage is TRBJ2-2, with D maybe TRBD1 (8 bases). Germline V gene lookup returns CDR1 SQVTM and CDR2 ANQGSEA. The CDR3 spans 15 residues. V lost 6 bases and J 1 base, leaving 15 bases between the germline ends. CDR3 bases: TGCAGCGTCCAGAGCGGGACAGGGAACACCGGGGAGCTGTTTTTT. It specifies CSVQSGTGNTGELFF.

This clonotype was detected a few times. The chain has TRBV30 and TRBJ1-5; weak D call: TRBD1 (6 bases). Trimming removed 1 base from V and 0 bases from J, with 10 bases in between. This CDR3 is 15 amino acids long. The V gene's germline CDR1 is GTSNPN and CDR2 SVGIG (reference sequence). CDR3 bases: TGTGCCTGGAGTGAAGGGGGAGATAGCAATCAGCCCCAGCATTTT. It specifies CAWSEGGDSNQPQHF.

This clonotype was seen a few times. The V and J genes are TRBV7-3 and TRBJ2-7; perhaps TRBD1 as D (5 bases). Germline assignment: CDR1 SGHTA and CDR2 FQGTGA. V was cut by 4 bases and J by 2 bases, with 18 bases left in between. This CDR3 comprises 16 residues. For the CDR3, the DNA is TGTGCCAGCAGCTCCTGGACACTACAACGGGCCTACGAGCAGTACTTC. It is translated as CASSSWTLQRAYEQYF. Full variable domain (rest looked up from reference TRBV7-3 and TRBJ2-7): GAGVSQTPSNKVTEKGKYVELRCDPISGHTALYWYRQSLGQGPEFLIYFQGTGAADDSGLPNDRFFAVRPEGSVSTLKIQRTERGDSAVYLCASSSWTLQRAYEQYFGPGTRLTVT.

This clonotype was detected a few times. V and J are TRBV9 and TRBJ1-4; D is perhaps TRBD1 (5 bases). V was trimmed by 3 bases and J by 8 bases, leaving 17 bases between them. Germline loops: CDR1 SGDLS, CDR2 YYNGEE. The CDR3 has 15 amino acids. CDR3 sequence: CASSAGTLQGEKLFF. The CDR3 bases are TGTGCCAGCAGCGCAGGGACTTTACAAGGGGAAAAACTGTTTTTT.